This is a list of T cell receptor beta chains from one sample in a study of regulatory T cells in long-lasting Graves disease. Using its own MiXCR run on the multiplex PCR reads, TCRdb lists one record per CDR3 protein. The table lists hundreds of thousands of distinct CDR3 sequences, about 16% of them singletons, with about 10% in the top ten. Another study also made use of these data, one on T cells in Graves' hyperthyroidism and ophthalmopathy.

The source material was peripheral blood mononuclear cells (PBMCs), sampled at new diagnosis, from a patient treated with antithyroid drugs. Every receptor here comes from a woman younger than 45 with Graves disease. The CDR3 runs from the conserved cysteine through the conserved F or W. The order of the fields is V gene, D gene, clone size, J gene, CDR3 DNA, CDR3 protein. A D gene is named only where the DNA matches it firmly. Clone size appears in some rows only: once, few, many, or a class for an expanded clone.

TRBV19	.	many	TRBJ1-2	TGTGCCAGTAGTAGGTCCGGAGTAGAGGGCTACACCTTC	CASSRSGVEGYTF
TRBV24-1	TRBD2	many	TRBJ2-1	TGTGCCACCAGTGATTTGGCGGGACTAGCGGAGCCCAATGAGCAGTTCTTC	CATSDLAGLAEPNEQFF
TRBV7-2	TRBD2	.	TRBJ2-1	TGTGCCAGCAGCTTAGTGGCCGGGGCTAGCGGGAGTATCTACAATGAGCAGTTCTTC	CASSLVAGASGSIYNEQFF
TRBV3-1	TRBD2	.	TRBJ2-7	TGTGCCAGCAGCCCCCCGACTAGCGGGATGGACGAGCAGTACTTC	CASSPPTSGMDEQYF
TRBV3-1	.	many	TRBJ2-1	TGTGCCAGCAGCCTACTAGCAACTCTCGATGAGCAGTTCTTC	CASSLLATLDEQFF
TRBV7-3	.	few	TRBJ2-2	TGTGCCAGCAGCTCCCCTTCCACCGGGGAGCTGTTTTTT	CASSSPSTGELFF
TRBV18	TRBD1	many	TRBJ2-5	TGTGCCAGCTCAATACGACAGGGACCGTACCAAGAGACCCAGTACTTC	CASSIRQGPYQETQYF
TRBV2	.	few	TRBJ1-3	TGTGCCAGCAACGCTTACTCTGGGGTCACCATATATTTT	CASNAYSGVTIYF
TRBV3-1	.	.	TRBJ2-1	TGTGCCAGCAGCCATACTGCAAATGAGCAGTTCTTC	CASSHTANEQFF
TRBV5-5	.	few	TRBJ2-7	TGTGCCAGCAGCTTCAGAGACAGGAGCTCCTACGAGCAGTACTTC	CASSFRDRSSYEQYF
TRBV19	TRBD2	few	TRBJ2-7	TGTGCCAGTAGTATCGAAATCCGACTAGCCTCCAACTACGAGCAGTACTTC	CASSIEIRLASNYEQYF
TRBV28	TRBD1	few	TRBJ1-2	TGTGCCAGCATCTCAGGGGGCCGCGATGGCTACACCTTC	CASISGGRDGYTF
TRBV11-2	.	many	TRBJ2-3	TGTGCCAGCCGACCCCAGGACGGTACGCAGTATTTT	CASRPQDGTQYF
TRBV7-2	TRBD2	.	TRBJ2-7	TGTACCAGCAGCCTCGGGACTAGCGGGGCCTACGAGCAGTACTTC	CTSSLGTSGAYEQYF